This TCR beta chain emerged from a study of T cell repertoires in cytomegalovirus infection. TCRdb independently ran MiXCR on the reads; one entry per CDR3 protein. The sample shows 20,000 to 30,000 distinct CDR3 sequences, 20% to 25% of them seen only once. Comment on this clonotype: Its specificity is not known.

The V gene's germline CDR1 is LNHDA and CDR2 SQIVND (reference sequence). V gave up 2 bases and J gave up 3 bases, with 13 bases separating them. CDR3 length: 16 amino acids. The sequence was collected from a human donor in good health (CMV status not recorded). Some clones in this sample may be carry-over from other donors' samples. Specimen: CD8+ T cells from cultured PBMCs, collected from culture after CMV antigen stimulation. This sequence joins TRBV19 and TRBJ2-2; possibly TRBD2 for D (5 bases). This CDR3 reads CASSIRPGMYTGELFF. The CDR3 DNA follows: TGTGCCAGTAGTATACGGCCGGGGATGTACACCGGGGAGCTGTTTTTT. Supplemented by reference TRBV19 and TRBJ2-2, the full variable domain reads DGGITQSPKYLFRKEGQNVTLSCEQNLNHDAMYWYRQDPGQGLRLIYYSQIVNDFQKGDIAEGYSVSREKKESFPLTVTSAQKNPTAFYLCASSIRPGMYTGELFFGEGSRLTVL.